The clone carrying this TCR beta chain was picked up one time. The antigen is not known. Each donor was nominally healthy when sampled (though unrecorded immune exposures were likely). 13 Jbeta primers and 60 Vbeta primers were used for the PCR. Produced via immunoSEQ multiplex PCR; TCRdb's table is partial and in-frame only. The data contain 150,000 or so clones, over 80% of them singletons. There are 15 residues in the CDR3. V was pared by 3 bases and J by 4 bases, with 2 bases of the junction left unmatched. CDR1 and CDR2 from the germline V gene are MNHNS and SASEGT. The data are from a study of cytomegalovirus exposure and HLA in healthy donors. Overall study: Findings of an earlier analysis included around 100 million unique TCR beta sequences from roughly 190 million T cells. Whole-study results and caveats: Later genetic work tied a missense DCLRE1C variant to beta-chain V and J trimming.

The specimen sequenced was PBMCs. The chain is built from TRBV6-1 and TRBJ2-1, with 11 bases identical to TRBD2. This TCR was recovered from a woman in her forties or fifties in good health and CMV-seropositive. The chain's CDR3 is CASSDGLAGYNEQFF. DNA of the CDR3: TGTGCCAGCAGTGACGGACTAGCGGGTTACAATGAGCAGTTCTTC.